The present T cell receptor beta chain was sequenced within a study of PD-1 blockade in classical Hodgkin lymphoma (dated by TCRdb to the early 2020s). Regarding the research as a whole: Nivolumab dosing was 3 mg/kg intravenously every 2 weeks, continuing until either disease progression or unacceptable toxicity. A peripheral blood immune signature of response to PD-1 blockade in classical Hodgkin lymphoma was defined using TCR beta sequencing and CyTOF.

The sample holds a few counts of this clone. Its specific antigen is unknown. No qualities accompany the bases; no much larger clone lies one base away. Here is what the overall study found, with its caveats: Baseline TCR diversity was reported as lower in newly diagnosed patients than in healthy donors, and lower still in relapsed/refractory patients. Lower diversity was observed in patients in whom nivolumab was started less than 1 year after ASCT, and these patients were excluded from later analyses so that confounding by immune reconstitution would be avoided. The study covered only a single clinical trial cohort, and the causes of the repertoire differences, possibly disease activity or prior therapy, were still not defined. CD4+ but not CD8+ TCR diversity rose significantly by C4D1 (p=0.0027 vs p=0.16), most apparent in complete responders (p=0.02). Trial patients achieving complete response had baseline diversity similar to newly diagnosed patients, whereas partial responders and progressors had significantly lower diversity.

This specimen's time point label, per the study, means: cycle 2 day 1 (C2D1) of nivolumab. Every trial patient had relapsed after autologous stem cell transplantation, and cohorts A, B and C differed in prior brentuximab vedotin exposure. The trial cohort comprised roughly 50 patients with relapsed/refractory classical Hodgkin lymphoma whose best overall responses were complete response, partial response or progressive disease. Single-agent nivolumab was administered to trial patients in the multi-cohort phase II CheckMate 205 trial. An independent review committee assessed best overall response by applying the 2007 International Working Group response criteria. PBMCs from the trial were collected at three points: immediately before nivolumab initiation (C1D1), and during therapy at cycle 2 day 1 and cycle 4 day 1. Peripheral blood was collected in 8 mL Vacutainer Cell Preparation Tubes, from which PBMCs were isolated by centrifugation and then cryopreserved.

Genomic DNA was isolated using the Qiagen DNeasy kit from unsorted PBMCs as well as from negatively selected CD4+ and CD8+ fractions. Using primers that anneal to V and J segments, immunoSEQ multiplex PCR amplified the TCR beta CDR3 regions. Amplification bias was minimized using a synthetic immune receptor repertoire, and residual bias was removed computationally after sequencing. The source study handled its data this way. Custom Python scripts were used to quantify repertoire diversity as the Shannon entropy index. Unsorted, CD4+ and CD8+ repertoires were analyzed separately, except in combined analyses where CD4+ and CD8+ sequences were merged in silico. Clonal expansion was defined as at least a 2-fold frequency increase after treatment relative to C1D1, with a pseudocount of 0.5 for undetected baseline clones. Clones with 0 or 1 copy at C1D1 were defined as singleton clones, while clones with 2 or more copies were defined as non-singleton clones. Clones expanded in unsorted samples were annotated as CD4+, CD8+ or unknown by matching protein sequences in sorted samples from the same patient. Wilcoxon tests were applied to paired samples to test diversity changes from C1D1 to C4D1. TCRdb took over this immuneACCESS table, retaining in-frame rearrangements with V and J assigned. Such tables are incomplete; in checked studies, under half of the missing clones stem from an unresolved V gene, and the remainder is unexplained. That table gives V, J and clone size, and the DNA gave D and trimming. For this sample the table gives more than 45,000 clones, of which just under 75% were detected only once. Of the sample, over 13% is held by the ten largest clones.

The receptor comes from a human donor with classical Hodgkin lymphoma. Sample: peripheral blood mononuclear cells (PBMCs), taken before the second cycle of nivolumab.

The DNA is TGTGCCAGCTCATCCCTAGCTTTGGGGGAGGAAAACATTCAGTACTTC. Its translation reads: CASSSLALGEENIQYF. This sequence uses TRBV18 and TRBJ2-4; TRBD2 might be the D gene, on 6 matching bases. Spanning cysteine to phenylalanine, the CDR3 consists of 16 amino acids. The sequence is cut down to CDR3 DNA, 48 bases in frame from base 1. From a lookup of the germline V gene, CDR1 and CDR2 are KGHSH and LQKENI. V is shortened by 5 bases, J by 5 bases, and the region joining them spans 19 bases.